The T cell receptor beta chain described here comes from a study of blood T cells in healthy people across ages. Study-level findings and limits: When one million T cells were used, diversity estimates were thought to be underestimates.

Next came a second PCR, run for about 6 to 12 cycles, which used a sample-barcoded 5' primer along with a J-beta primer mix. Each CDR3 protein is one row after TCRdb ran MiXCR on the 5' RACE reads. The sample lists roughly 1,300,000 distinct CDR3 sequences, roughly 60% occurring once. The CDR3 is made up of 13 amino acids. Germline-derived CDR1 and CDR2 are GTSNPN and SVGIG (reference sequence). V lost 5 bases, J lost 1 base, and 9 bases lay in between. Details on this clonotype: What it binds is not known.

The sample taken for sequencing was blood. The sequence derives from a man younger than 35 in good health. The chain has TRBV30 and TRBJ1-5; D gene unclear. The CDR3 region has the DNA TGTGCCTGGCAAGATGGGAGCAATCAGCCCCAGCATTTT. Translating gives CAWQDGSNQPQHF.